Following are 30 T cell receptor beta chains from one sample sequenced in a study of OX40 agonist ivuxolimab in advanced cancers. Assay: immunoSEQ multiplex PCR; the TCRdb copy retains only in-frame clones and omits some. This table has roughly 65,000 clones, over 60% appearing once. Sequences were derived from CD4+ or CD8+ T cells sorted from blood, sampled in a trial of the OX40 agonist ivuxolimab. These receptors all stem from an adult with an advanced solid tumor such as melanoma, head and neck, liver or kidney cancer.

The chain combines TRBV14 with TRBJ1-3, with D uncertain. The CDR3 sequence is 19 residues long. V shed 0 bases and J shed 2 bases, with 20 bases lying between them. From germline, CDR1 is SGHDN and CDR2 FVKESK. The CDR3 sequence is CASSQDRRLSPGPGNTIYF. The CDR3 coding sequence is TGTGCCAGCAGCCAAGATAGAAGGTTGAGTCCAGGACCTGGAAACACCATATATTTT. Complete variable domain (other parts from reference TRBV14 and TRBJ1-3): EAGVTQFPSHSVIEKGQTVTLRCDPISGHDNLYWYRRVMGKEIKFLLHFVKESKQDESGMPNNRFLAERTGGTYSTLKVQPAELEDSGVYFCASSQDRRLSPGPGNTIYFGEGSWLTVV.

The chain carries TRBV10-2 and TRBJ1-2, with TRBD1 identical over 8 bases. The CDR3 has 13 residues. The ends lost 8 bases at V and 4 bases at J; junction bases unmatched: 6. The germline V gene encodes CDR1 WSHSY and CDR2 SAAADI. CDR3 DNA sequence: TGCGCCAGCCAAGGACAGGGCCCCTATGGCTACACCTTC. Amino acid sequence: CASQGQGPYGYTF.

The rearrangement links TRBV5-4 to TRBJ2-1; TRBD2 matches 8 bases. Germline CDR1 is SGHNT and CDR2 is YYREEE (reference sequence). The CDR3 has 13 residues. The ends lost 7 bases at V and 7 bases at J; junction bases unmatched: 7. CDR3 in DNA: TGTGCCAGCTTAACTAGCGGTAATAATGAGCAGTTCTTC. Protein product: CASLTSGNNEQFF.

The gene calls are TRBV19 and TRBJ2-6; possible D gene TRBD2, 5 bases. Germline CDR1 LNHDA, CDR2 SQIVND (reference sequence). The CDR3 runs 16 residues. The ends were cut back, 3 bases at V and 4 bases at J, with 13 bases in the middle. CDR3: CASSIEGPRGANVLTF. The CDR3 bases are TGTGCCAGTAGTATTGAGGGTCCGAGGGGGGCCAACGTCCTGACTTTC.

The rearrangement joins TRBV28 to TRBJ2-1; D tentatively fits TRBD1 or TRBD2 (5 bases each). V lost 2 bases, J lost 6 bases, and 17 bases lay in between. Germline-derived CDR1 and CDR2 are MDHEN and SYDVKM. The CDR3 length is 16 residues. The chain's CDR3 is CASSLRPGRWGNEQFF. The CDR3 DNA reads as TGTGCCAGCAGTTTAAGACCGGGACGGTGGGGCAATGAGCAGTTCTTC.

This sequence joins TRBV6-5 and TRBJ2-2; D unclear. The V gene lost 0 bases and the J gene lost 4 bases, with 9 bases spanning the gap. In germline, CDR1 is MNHEY, CDR2 SVGAGI. This CDR3 comprises 15 residues. CDR3 coding DNA: TGTGCCAGCAGTTACTCGAGAGCCCCCACCGGGGAGCTGTTTTTT. Protein product: CASSYSRAPTGELFF.

The CDR3 coding sequence is TGTGCCAGCAGTGAGGGACACTTTTCTGGAAACACCATATATTTT. Protein sequence: CASSEGHFSGNTIYF. The gene calls are TRBV6-1 and TRBJ1-3; D is perhaps TRBD1 (6 bases). This CDR3 is 15 amino acids long. Germline CDR1 MNHNS, CDR2 SASEGT. With 3 bases removed from V and 1 base from J, the gap between germline ends came to 10 bases.

This clone is a singleton in its sample. This rearrangement joins TRBV15 to TRBJ1-1; D is unresolved. This CDR3 comprises 15 residues. Per germline, CDR1 LNHNV and CDR2 YYDKDF (reference sequence). V lost 5 bases and J 5 bases, leaving 18 bases between the germline ends. The chain's CDR3 is CATSLHTPGITEAFF. CDR3 sequence (DNA): TGTGCCACCAGCTTACATACCCCTGGGATTACTGAAGCTTTCTTT.

The J gene is TRBJ2-7, the V gene TRBV27; 11 bases are shared with TRBD2. This CDR3 region has 15 residues. The V gene end was trimmed by 6 bases and the J gene end by 3 bases; junction bases not matched to a gene: 7. Germline loops: CDR1 MNHEY, CDR2 SMNVEV (reference sequence). CDR3 bases: TGTGCCAGCAGGTCAGCCGGGACTAGCGGCTACGAGCAGTACTTC. This gives the protein CASRSAGTSGYEQYF.

The chain combines TRBV2 with TRBJ1-1; D gene uncertain. The CDR3 consists of 13 residues. V shed 7 bases and J shed 1 base, with 10 bases lying between them. Germline V gene data show CDR1 as SNHLY and CDR2 as FYNNEI. The CDR3 region has the DNA TGTGCCAGCATCAAGACGGGGAACACTGAAGCTTTCTTT. This codes for CASIKTGNTEAFF.

V usage is TRBV5-5 and J usage is TRBJ2-2; maybe TRBD1 (5 bases). CDR3 length equals 17 residues. Germline CDR1 reads SGHKS; CDR2 reads YYEKEE (reference sequence). Deletions cut 0 bases from V and 1 base from J, with 13 bases between. The CDR3 nucleotides are TGTGCCAGCAGCTTGGCCAGGGTTGGTAGGAACACCGGGGAGCTGTTTTTT. Translating gives CASSLARVGRNTGELFF. The full variable domain, in which reference TRBV5-5 and TRBJ2-2 provide the parts outside the CDR3, is DAGVTQSPTHLIKTRGQQVTLRCSPISGHKSVSWYQQVLGQGPQFIFQYYEKEERGRGNFPDRFSARQFPNYSSELNVNALLLGDSALYLCASSLARVGRNTGELFFGEGSRLTVL.

This sequence joins TRBV5-4 and TRBJ1-2; 10 bases fit TRBD1. CDR1 and CDR2 (germline): SGHNT, YYREEE (reference sequence). Losses at the gene ends were 9 bases for V and 7 bases for J; bases not matched to a gene: 15. The CDR3 is 15 amino acids. The CDR3 sequence: CATKPRQGAYGGYTF. DNA of the CDR3: TGTGCCACCAAGCCACGACAGGGGGCGTATGGTGGCTACACCTTC.

This clone has a single count. V is TRBV7-8 and J is TRBJ1-3; no firm D call. CDR1 is SGHVS, CDR2 FQNEAQ, per germline. The CDR3 runs to 12 residues. Trimming removed 6 bases at V and 3 bases at J, with 6 bases between. CDR3 sequence: CASSPYGNTIYF. The CDR3 nucleotides read TGTGCCAGCAGTCCATATGGAAACACCATATATTTT.

CDR3 sequence reads: CASSLRAGNSGNTIYF. The CDR3 DNA follows: TGCGCCAGCAGCTTGAGGGCCGGCAACTCTGGAAACACCATATATTTT. The chain couples TRBV5-1 to TRBJ1-3; D is undetermined. Trimming took off 1 base at V and 0 bases at J, with 11 bases between the two ends. The CDR3 contains 16 residues. Germline V gene lookup returns CDR1 SGHRS and CDR2 YFSETQ.

This clone came up a few times. This sample includes further DNA sequences coding for the same CDR3. The V and J genes are TRBV6-5 and TRBJ1-3; a weak D match, TRBD1 (5 bases). CDR1 is MNHEY, CDR2 SVGAGI, per germline. V was pared by 9 bases and J by 0 bases, with 12 bases between. The CDR3 sequence is 14 residues long. The CDR3: CASRGPHSGNTIYF. The CDR3 coding sequence is TGTGCCAGTAGGGGACCCCACTCTGGAAACACCATATATTTT.

This sequence joins TRBV29-1 and TRBJ2-7; weak D call: TRBD2 (7 bases). Trimming left V 1 base short and J 2 bases short, with 27 bases between. This CDR3 is 19 amino acids long. Germline loops: CDR1 SQVTM, CDR2 ANQGSEA. CDR3 sequence (DNA): TGCAGCGTTGAAGTACAGGGCGGGGCGCGAACGGGACTAACCTACGAGCAGTACTTC. It yields the protein CSVEVQGGARTGLTYEQYF.

The chain employs TRBV7-2 and TRBJ1-5; the D is unclear. The CDR3 contains 13 residues. The V end was cut by 5 bases, the J end by 0 bases, with 5 bases between. Germline V lookup: CDR1 SGHTA, CDR2 FQGNSA. CDR3 protein: CASSPSSNQPQHF. The CDR3 DNA reads TGTGCCAGCAGCCCGAGTAGCAATCAGCCCCAGCATTTT. Complete variable domain (other parts from reference TRBV7-2 and TRBJ1-5): GAGVSQSPSNKVTEKGKDVELRCDPISGHTALYWYRQSLGQGLEFLIYFQGNSAPDKSGLPSDRFSAERTGGSVSTLTIQRTQQEDSAVYLCASSPSSNQPQHFGDGTRLSIL.

V usage is TRBV18 and J usage is TRBJ1-3; D may be TRBD1 (6 bases). The CDR3 runs 16 residues. Trimming stripped 2 bases from V and 7 bases from J, with 18 bases between. Germline CDR1 is KGHSH and CDR2 is LQKENI. CDR3 region: CASSPSGGRVWNTIYF. The CDR3, as DNA: TGTGCCAGCTCACCATCCGGGGGCCGAGTCTGGAACACCATATATTTT.

The CDR3 loop reads CASSASHGVTF. CDR3 DNA sequence: TGTGCCAGCAGTGCATCGCACGGGGTCACCTTC. J is TRBJ1-2 and V is TRBV28; no clear D gene. Germline assignment: CDR1 MDHEN and CDR2 SYDVKM. V was pared by 5 bases and J by 13 bases, with 14 bases between. The CDR3 is 11 residues long.

This sequence joins TRBV5-1 and TRBJ2-1; maybe TRBD2 (5 bases). The V gene lost 2 bases and the J gene lost 4 bases, with 10 bases spanning the gap. Germline V CDR1 and CDR2: SGHRS, YFSETQ. The CDR3 is 14 amino acids. CDR3 in amino acids: CASSLRGEYNEQFF. The DNA for the CDR3 is TGCGCCAGCAGCTTACGGGGAGAATACAATGAGCAGTTCTTC.

The chain employs TRBV10-1 and TRBJ2-1, with a weak D call TRBD1 (6 bases). The CDR3 totals 17 residues. Germline V CDR1 and CDR2: WNHNN, SYGVQD (reference sequence). Trimming left V 3 bases short and J 1 base short, with 16 bases between. The CDR3 DNA follows: TGCGCCAGCAGTGACCCCGGGACACCCGATTCCTACAATGAGCAGTTCTTC. This gives the protein CASSDPGTPDSYNEQFF.

This chain connects TRBV6-1 to TRBJ2-3; D perhaps matches TRBD2 (5 bases). This CDR3 has 15 residues. Trimming removed 1 base from V and 2 bases from J, with 10 bases in between. The germline V gene encodes CDR1 MNHNS and CDR2 SASEGT. The CDR3 reads CASSEGERNTDTQYF. The CDR3 nucleotides are TGTGCCAGCAGTGAAGGGGAGCGGAACACAGATACGCAGTATTTT.

A single count supports this clone. The chain combines TRBV6-6 with TRBJ2-7; 7 bases line up with TRBD2. The CDR3 is made up of 14 amino acids. Germline-derived CDR1 and CDR2 are MNHNY and SVGAGI (reference sequence). After removal of 6 bases from V and 2 bases from J, the junction contained 7 bases not matched to a gene. This CDR3 reads CASSNRGVTYEQYF. CDR3 bases: TGTGCCAGCAGCAACCGGGGGGTCACCTACGAGCAGTACTTC.

This chain joins TRBV7-2 and TRBJ1-5; D not certain. The V gene lost 4 bases and the J gene lost 0 bases, with 10 bases spanning the gap. Germline lookup yields CDR1 SGHTA and CDR2 FQGNSA. The length of the CDR3 is 15 residues. The CDR3 reads CASSSDGDSNQPQHF. DNA of the CDR3: TGTGCCAGCAGCTCGGACGGGGATAGCAATCAGCCCCAGCATTTT.

This clone was counted between two and nine times. The chain uses TRBV4-1 and TRBJ2-5; maybe TRBD1 (6 bases). The CDR3 runs to 13 residues. Trimming pared 1 base from V and 4 bases from J, leaving 7 bases between. CDR1 and CDR2 from the germline V gene are MGHRA and YSYEKL. CDR3 amino acids: CASSQVGAETQYF. The DNA of the CDR3 is TGCGCCAGCAGCCAAGTGGGGGCAGAGACCCAGTACTTC.

This chain links TRBV6-5 with TRBJ2-7; the match to TRBD1 covers 8 bases. The CDR3 loop spans 15 amino acids. From germline, CDR1 is MNHEY and CDR2 SVGAGI. J gave up 7 bases and V 4 bases, and 12 bases lay outside the gene matches. The CDR3 sequence is CASSSDRGPPGEQYF. The DNA of the CDR3 is TGTGCCAGCAGTTCTGACAGGGGTCCCCCTGGAGAGCAGTACTTC.

V usage is TRBV6-6 and J usage is TRBJ2-3, with 9 bases identical to TRBD2. Germline CDR1 reads MNHNY; CDR2 reads SVGAGI (reference sequence). The CDR3 has 16 amino acids. V was pared by 3 bases and J by 2 bases, with 6 bases of the junction left unmatched. CDR3 sequence (DNA): TGTGCCAGCAGTTATTCGCGGGGGGGCTCCACAGATACGCAGTATTTT. It encodes CASSYSRGGSTDTQYF.

The chain links TRBV2 to TRBJ1-2; 10 bases fit TRBD1. The CDR3 sequence is 17 residues long. V lost 6 bases, J lost 8 bases, and 18 bases stayed unmatched. Looked up from germline, CDR1 is SNHLY and CDR2 is FYNNEI. The CDR3 protein is CASRELEGQGKARGYTF. CDR3 sequence (DNA): TGTGCCAGCAGGGAACTGGAGGGACAGGGGAAGGCACGGGGCTACACCTTC.

The rearrangement uses TRBV29-1 and TRBJ2-7; 7 bases line up with TRBD1. The V and J ends lost 4 bases and 3 bases, in that order; junction bases with no gene match: 6. CDR3 length: 13 amino acids. Per germline, CDR1 SQVTM and CDR2 ANQGSEA. The CDR3 protein is CSVARGPNYEQYF. Written as DNA, the CDR3 is TGCAGCGTTGCGAGGGGGCCAAACTACGAGCAGTACTTC.

The genes are TRBV12-2 and TRBJ2-5; no DNA check was done on the table's D call, TRBD2. TRBV12-2 is reported as a pseudogene. This CDR3 contains 13 residues. The CDR3 sequence is CASRAGGAETQYF. As DNA, the CDR3 is TGTGCAAGTCGCGCCGGGGGGGCGGAGACCCAGTACTTC.